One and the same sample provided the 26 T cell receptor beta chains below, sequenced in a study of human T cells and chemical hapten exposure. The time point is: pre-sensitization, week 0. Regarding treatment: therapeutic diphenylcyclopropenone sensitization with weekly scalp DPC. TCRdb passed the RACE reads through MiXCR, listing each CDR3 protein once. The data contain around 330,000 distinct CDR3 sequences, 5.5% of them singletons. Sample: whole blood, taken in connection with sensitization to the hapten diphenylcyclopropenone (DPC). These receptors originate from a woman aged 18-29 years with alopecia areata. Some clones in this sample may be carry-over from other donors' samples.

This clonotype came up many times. The CDR3 nucleotides are TGTGCCAGCTCACCATGGACTAGCGACTCCTACGAGCAGTACTTC. It specifies CASSPWTSDSYEQYF. The V call is TRBV18, the J call TRBJ2-7, with TRBD2 matching over 9 bases. V shed 2 bases and J 0 bases; nucleotides not matched to a gene: 2. Germline V gene lookup returns CDR1 KGHSH and CDR2 LQKENI. The CDR3 loop spans 15 amino acids. Full variable domain (remainder filled in from reference TRBV18 and TRBJ2-7): NAGVMQNPRHLVRRRGQEARLRCSPMKGHSHVYWYRQLPEEGLKFMVYLQKENIIDESGMPKERFSAEFPKEGPSILRIQQVVRGDSAAYFCASSPWTSDSYEQYFGPGTRLTVT.

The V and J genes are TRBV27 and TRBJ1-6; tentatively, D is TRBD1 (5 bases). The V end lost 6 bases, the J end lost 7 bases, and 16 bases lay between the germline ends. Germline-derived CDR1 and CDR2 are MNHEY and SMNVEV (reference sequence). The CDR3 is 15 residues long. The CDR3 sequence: CASSELGEMNSPLHF. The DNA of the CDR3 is TGTGCCAGCAGCGAACTAGGGGAAATGAATTCACCCCTCCACTTT.

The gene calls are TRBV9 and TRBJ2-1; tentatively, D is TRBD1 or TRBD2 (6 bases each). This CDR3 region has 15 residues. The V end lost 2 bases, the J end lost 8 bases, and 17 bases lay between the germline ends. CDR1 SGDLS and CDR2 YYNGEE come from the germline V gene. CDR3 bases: TGTGCCAGCAGCGTTCCGGGGGCGGATTGGGATGAGCAGTTCTTC. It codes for CASSVPGADWDEQFF.

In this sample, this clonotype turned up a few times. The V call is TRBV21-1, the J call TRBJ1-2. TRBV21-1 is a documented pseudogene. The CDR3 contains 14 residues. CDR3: CASSPRGGNYGYTF. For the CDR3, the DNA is TGTGCCAGCAGCCCGCGAGGTGGGAACTATGGCTACACCTTC.

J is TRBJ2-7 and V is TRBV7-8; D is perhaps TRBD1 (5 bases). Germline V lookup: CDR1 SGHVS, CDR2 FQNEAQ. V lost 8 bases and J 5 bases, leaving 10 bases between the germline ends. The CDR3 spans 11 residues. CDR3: CASAGRDEQYF. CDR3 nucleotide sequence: TGTGCCAGCGCCGGCAGGGACGAGCAGTACTTC.

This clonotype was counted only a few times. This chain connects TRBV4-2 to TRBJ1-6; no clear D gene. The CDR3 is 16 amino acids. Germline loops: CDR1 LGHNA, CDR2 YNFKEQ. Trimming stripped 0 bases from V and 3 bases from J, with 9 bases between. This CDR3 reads CASSQELGLYNSPLHF. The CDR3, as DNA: TGTGCCAGCAGCCAAGAGCTAGGACTCTATAATTCACCCCTCCACTTT.

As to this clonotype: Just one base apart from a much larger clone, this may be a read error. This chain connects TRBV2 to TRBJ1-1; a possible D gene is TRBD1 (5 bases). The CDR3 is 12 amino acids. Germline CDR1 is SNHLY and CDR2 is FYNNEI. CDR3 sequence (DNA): TGTTCCAGCACGGGGGGTACGACTGAAGCTTTCTTT. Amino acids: CSSTGGTTEAFF.

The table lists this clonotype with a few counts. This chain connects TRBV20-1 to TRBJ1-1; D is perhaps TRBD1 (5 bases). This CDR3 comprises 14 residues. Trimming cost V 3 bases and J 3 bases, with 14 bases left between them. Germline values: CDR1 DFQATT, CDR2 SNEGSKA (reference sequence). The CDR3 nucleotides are TGCAGTGCTAGGGACATCGGCGTCGACACTGAAGCTTTCTTT. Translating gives CSARDIGVDTEAFF.

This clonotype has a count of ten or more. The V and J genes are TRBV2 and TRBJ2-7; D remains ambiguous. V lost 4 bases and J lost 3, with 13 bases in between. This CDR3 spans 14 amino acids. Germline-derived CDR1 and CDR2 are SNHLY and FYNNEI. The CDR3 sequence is CASSAYPRSYEQYF. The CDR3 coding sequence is TGTGCCAGCAGTGCTTATCCCCGGAGCTACGAGCAGTACTTC.

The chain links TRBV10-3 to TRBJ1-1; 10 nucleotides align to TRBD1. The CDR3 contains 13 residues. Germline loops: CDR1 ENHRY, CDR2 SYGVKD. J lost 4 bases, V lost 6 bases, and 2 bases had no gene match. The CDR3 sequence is CAIRGDRGTEAFF. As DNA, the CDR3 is TGTGCCATCAGGGGGGACAGGGGCACTGAAGCTTTCTTT.

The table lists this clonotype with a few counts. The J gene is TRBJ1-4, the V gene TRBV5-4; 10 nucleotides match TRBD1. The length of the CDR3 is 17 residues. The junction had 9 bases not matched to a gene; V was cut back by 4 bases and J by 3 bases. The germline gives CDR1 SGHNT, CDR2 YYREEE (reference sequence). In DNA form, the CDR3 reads TGTGCCAGCAGCCCGGAGGGACAGGGGCTTTCTAATGAAAAACTGTTTTTT. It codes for CASSPEGQGLSNEKLFF.

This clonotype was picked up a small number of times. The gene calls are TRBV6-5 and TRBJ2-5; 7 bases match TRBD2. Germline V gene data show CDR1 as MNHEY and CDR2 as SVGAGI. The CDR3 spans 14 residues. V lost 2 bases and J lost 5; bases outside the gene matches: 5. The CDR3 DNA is TGTGCCAGCAGTTACGGGGGAGGGTTGGAGACCCAGTACTTC. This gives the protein CASSYGGGLETQYF.

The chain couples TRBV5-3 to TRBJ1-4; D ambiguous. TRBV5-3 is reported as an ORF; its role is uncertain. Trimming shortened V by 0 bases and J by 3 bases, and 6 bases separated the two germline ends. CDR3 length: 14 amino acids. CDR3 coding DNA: TGTGCCAGAAGCTTGGTACGGGCTAATGAAAAACTGTTTTTT. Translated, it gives CARSLVRANEKLFF.

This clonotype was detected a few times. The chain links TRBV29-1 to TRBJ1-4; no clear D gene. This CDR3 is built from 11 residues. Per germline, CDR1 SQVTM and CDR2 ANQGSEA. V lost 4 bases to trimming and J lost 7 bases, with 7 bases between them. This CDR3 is CSVGESEKLFF. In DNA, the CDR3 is TGCAGCGTTGGGGAAAGTGAAAAACTGTTTTTT.

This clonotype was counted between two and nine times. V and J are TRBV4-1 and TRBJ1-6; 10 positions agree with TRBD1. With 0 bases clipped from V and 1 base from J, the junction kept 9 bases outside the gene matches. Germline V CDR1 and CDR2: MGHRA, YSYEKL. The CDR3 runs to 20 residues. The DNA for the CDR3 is TGCGCCAGCAGCCAAGATCCAGGGGGACAGGGGAATTCCTATAATTCACCCCTCCACTTT. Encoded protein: CASSQDPGGQGNSYNSPLHF.

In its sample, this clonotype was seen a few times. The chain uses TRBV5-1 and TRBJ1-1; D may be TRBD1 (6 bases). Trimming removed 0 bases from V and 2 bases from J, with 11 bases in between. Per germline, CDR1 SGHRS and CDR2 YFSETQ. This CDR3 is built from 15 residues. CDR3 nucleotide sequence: TGCGCCAGCAGCTTGGTTTCAGGGGAAAACACTGAAGCTTTCTTT. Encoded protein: CASSLVSGENTEAFF.

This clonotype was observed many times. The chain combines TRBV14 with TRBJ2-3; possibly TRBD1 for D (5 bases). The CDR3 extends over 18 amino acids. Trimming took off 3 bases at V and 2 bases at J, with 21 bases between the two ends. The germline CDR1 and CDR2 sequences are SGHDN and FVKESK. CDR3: CASSHPRADPLSTDTQYF. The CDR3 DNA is TGTGCCAGCAGCCACCCCAGGGCGGACCCTCTTTCCACAGATACGCAGTATTTT.

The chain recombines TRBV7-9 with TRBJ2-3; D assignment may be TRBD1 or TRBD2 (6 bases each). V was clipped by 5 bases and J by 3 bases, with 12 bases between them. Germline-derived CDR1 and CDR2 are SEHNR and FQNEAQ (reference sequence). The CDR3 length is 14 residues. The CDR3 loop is CASSGGPGTDTQYF. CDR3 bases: TGTGCCAGCAGCGGGGGGCCGGGAACAGATACGCAGTATTTT. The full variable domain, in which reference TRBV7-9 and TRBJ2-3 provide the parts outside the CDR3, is DTGVSQNPRHKITKRGQNVTFRCDPISEHNRLYWYRQTLGQGPEFLTYFQNEAQLEKSRLLSDRFSAERPKGSFSTLEIQRTEQGDSAMYLCASSGGPGTDTQYFGPGTRLTVL.

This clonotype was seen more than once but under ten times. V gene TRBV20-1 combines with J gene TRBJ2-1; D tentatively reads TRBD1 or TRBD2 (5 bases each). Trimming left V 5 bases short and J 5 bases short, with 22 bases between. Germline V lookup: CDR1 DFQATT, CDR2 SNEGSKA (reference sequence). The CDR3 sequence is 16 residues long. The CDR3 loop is CSAPNLEGRPNNEQFF. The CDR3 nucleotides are TGCAGTGCTCCAAACTTAGAGGGGCGGCCTAACAATGAGCAGTTCTTC.

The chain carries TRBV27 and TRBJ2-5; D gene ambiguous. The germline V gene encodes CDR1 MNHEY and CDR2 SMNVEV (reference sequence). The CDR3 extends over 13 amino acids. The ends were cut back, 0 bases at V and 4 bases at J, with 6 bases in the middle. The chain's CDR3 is CASSLSVAETQYF. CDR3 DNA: TGTGCCAGCAGTTTATCGGTAGCAGAGACCCAGTACTTC.

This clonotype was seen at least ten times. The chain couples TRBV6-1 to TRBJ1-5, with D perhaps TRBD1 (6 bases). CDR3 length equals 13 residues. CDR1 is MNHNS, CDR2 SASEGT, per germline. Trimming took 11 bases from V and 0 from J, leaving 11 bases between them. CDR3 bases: TGTGCCTCCCAGGGGTATAGCAATCAGCCCCAGCATTTT. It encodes CASQGYSNQPQHF.

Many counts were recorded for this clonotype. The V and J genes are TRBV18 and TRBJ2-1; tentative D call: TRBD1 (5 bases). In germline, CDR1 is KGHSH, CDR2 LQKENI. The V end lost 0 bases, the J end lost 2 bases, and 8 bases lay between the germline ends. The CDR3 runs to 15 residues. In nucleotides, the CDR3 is TGTGCCAGCTCACCACCCCAGGGTACCTACAATGAGCAGTTCTTC. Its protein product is CASSPPQGTYNEQFF.

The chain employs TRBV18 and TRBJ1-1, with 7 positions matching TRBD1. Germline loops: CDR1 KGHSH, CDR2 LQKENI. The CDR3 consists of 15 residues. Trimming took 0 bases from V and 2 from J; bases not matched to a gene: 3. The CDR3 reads CASSPPNRGNTEAFF. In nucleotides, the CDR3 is TGTGCCAGCTCACCACCGAACAGGGGAAACACTGAAGCTTTCTTT.

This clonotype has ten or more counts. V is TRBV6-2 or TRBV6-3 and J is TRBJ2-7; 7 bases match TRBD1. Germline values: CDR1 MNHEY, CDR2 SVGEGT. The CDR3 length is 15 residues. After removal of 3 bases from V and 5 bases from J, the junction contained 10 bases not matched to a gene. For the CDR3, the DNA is TGTGCCAGCAGTTATAGAACAGGGGATTATGACGAGCAGTACTTC. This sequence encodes CASSYRTGDYDEQYF.

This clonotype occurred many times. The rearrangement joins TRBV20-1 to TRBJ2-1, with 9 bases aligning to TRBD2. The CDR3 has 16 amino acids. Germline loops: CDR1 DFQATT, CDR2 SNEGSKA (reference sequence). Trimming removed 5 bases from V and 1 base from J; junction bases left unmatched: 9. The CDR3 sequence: CSALGLAYTSYNEQFF. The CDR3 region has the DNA TGCAGTGCTTTAGGACTAGCGTACACGTCCTACAATGAGCAGTTCTTC.

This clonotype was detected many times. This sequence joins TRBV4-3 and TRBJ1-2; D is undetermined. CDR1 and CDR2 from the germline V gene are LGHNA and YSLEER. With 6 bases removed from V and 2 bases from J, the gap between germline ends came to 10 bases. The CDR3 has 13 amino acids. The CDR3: CASSEDGNYGYTF. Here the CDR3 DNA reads TGCGCCAGCAGTGAAGACGGAAACTATGGCTACACCTTC.